What follows is one T cell receptor beta chain and its context. The record originates from a study of blood T cell repertoires in COVID-19. Study context: Samples taken during acute and convalescent COVID-19 were collected in the United States, Italy and Spain. From T cells, B-cell-depleted T cells, or PBMCs came the material, which was cDNA or gDNA.

Authors' analysis steps: Amplifying reference gene primers gave estimates of nucleated cell counts. The table came from immunoSEQ multiplex PCR; TCRdb's copy has only in-frame clones and leaves some out. V and J calls and clone size are those listed in that table; D and trimming were worked out from the DNA. Found here are approximately 100,000 clones, about 90% of them singletons; the top ten hold about 3.5%. Germline V gene data show CDR1 as MDHEN and CDR2 as SYDVKM. Trimming cost V 6 bases and J 8 bases, with 22 bases left between them. This CDR3 region has 15 residues. This sequence was found in a human donor in a cohort sampled during active COVID-19. The chain uses TRBV28 and TRBJ1-2, with a weak D call TRBD1 (5 bases). The sequencing input was peripheral blood. The CDR3 is CASSSSPGPGGGYTF. Written as DNA, the CDR3 is TGTGCCAGCAGCTCGTCGCCCGGGCCCGGGGGGGGCTACACCTTC.